This TCR beta chain was recovered during a study of blood T cell repertoires in COVID-19. Participants were aged 18 to 89 years, lived in about two dozen US areas, and enrolled virtually. Here immunoSEQ multiplex PCR was the method, and the copy in TCRdb shows in-frame clones only, minus some. This sample has about 160,000 clones, with about 86% found just once. The TCR comes from a man aged 45-60 years who had recovered from COVID-19. Sequencing was carried out using PBMCs or T cells enriched from blood (not recorded which).

For the CDR3, the DNA is TGTGCCAGCAGCTTGGTCCGGTCGGGGGTTGGCGAGCAGTACTTC. It yields the protein CASSLVRSGVGEQYF. V usage is TRBV5-6 and J usage is TRBJ2-7, with TRBD2 as a possible D gene (6 bases). V lost 0 bases and J 6 bases, leaving 16 bases between the germline ends. Germline V gene sequence: CDR1 SGHDT, CDR2 YYEEEE. This CDR3 spans 15 amino acids.